This TCR beta chain was identified during a study of neurological immune-mediated disorders. General study results and limits: None of the CDR3 amino acid sequences of expanded clones recurred across subjects, suggesting private repertoires in all groups. The most TCR clonal expansion was seen in HTLV-1-associated myelopathy, and the least was seen in multiple sclerosis, which fell below healthy controls. Grouping of repertoires by phylogeny put those of 18 of 34 multiple sclerosis patients into a single related-CDR3 cluster, a possible signature.

Via MiXCR, TCRdb re-called the 5' RACE reads, giving one row per CDR3 protein. The repertoire holds 65,000 to 90,000 distinct CDR3 sequences, with 5% to 6% as singletons. Trimming shortened V by 4 bases and J by 0 bases, and 10 bases separated the two germline ends. CDR3 length: 14 residues. Germline loops: CDR1 DFQATT, CDR2 SNEGSKA (reference sequence). Details on this clonotype: Antigen specificity is unknown.

Sequenced sample: PBMCs. The TCR comes from a woman aged 25 to 39 with multiple sclerosis. This chain connects TRBV20-1 to TRBJ1-3, with D hard to call. The CDR3: CSATEVTSGNTIYF. CDR3 nucleotides: TGCAGTGCTACGGAGGTTACCTCTGGAAACACCATATATTTT.